These 11 T cell receptor beta chains were sequenced from one sample in a study of T-cell memory formation after mild COVID-19. TCRdb reanalysed the 5' RACE reads using MiXCR and keeps one entry per CDR3 protein. The sample contains approximately 500,000 distinct CDR3 sequences, more than 20% of which appear only once. Sequencing input: PBMCs or a T cell subset sorted from them (not recorded which). The origin of the receptors is an adult woman who had mild COVID-19 (a few samples of this study predate the infection). Cell type and time point are not known.

The CDR3 region is CASSIRTFGESTEAFF. DNA for the CDR3: TGTGCCAGTAGCATACGTACTTTCGGGGAAAGCACTGAAGCTTTCTTT. The genes are TRBV19 and TRBJ1-1; D gene ambiguous. V shed 6 bases and J shed 4 bases, with 21 bases lying between them. The CDR3 runs to 16 residues. Germline-derived CDR1 and CDR2 are LNHDA and SQIVND (reference sequence). Based on the CDR3 plus reference TRBV19 and TRBJ1-1, the full variable domain is DGGITQSPKYLFRKEGQNVTLSCEQNLNHDAMYWYRQDPGQGLRLIYYSQIVNDFQKGDIAEGYSVSREKKESFPLTVTSAQKNPTAFYLCASSIRTFGESTEAFFGQGTRLTVV.

CDR3 in amino acids: CASSLASQEGGYTF. The CDR3 DNA reads TGTGCCAGCAGCTTAGCATCACAGGAGGGAGGCTACACCTTC. The chain couples TRBV7-6 to TRBJ1-2; D possibly corresponds to TRBD1 (5 bases). The CDR3 runs 14 residues. Trimming cost V 0 bases and J 8 bases, with 13 bases left between them. The germline V gene encodes CDR1 SGHVS and CDR2 FNYEAQ.

This clonotype was counted only a few times. This chain joins TRBV19 and TRBJ1-1; TRBD1 matches at 7 bases. CDR3 length: 14 residues. V lost 5 bases, J lost 1 base, and 4 bases stayed unmatched. The V gene's germline CDR1 is LNHDA and CDR2 SQIVND (reference sequence). CDR3 DNA sequence: TGTGCCAGTAGTGGACAGGTGCCGAACACTGAAGCTTTCTTT. Protein sequence: CASSGQVPNTEAFF. The variable domain in full, with the rest retrieved from reference TRBV19 and TRBJ1-1, is DGGITQSPKYLFRKEGQNVTLSCEQNLNHDAMYWYRQDPGQGLRLIYYSQIVNDFQKGDIAEGYSVSREKKESFPLTVTSAQKNPTAFYLCASSGQVPNTEAFFGQGTRLTVV.

On this clonotype: This may stem from a read error, because a much larger clone lies one nucleotide away. This sequence joins TRBV2 and TRBJ2-7; D is uncertain. Germline lookup yields CDR1 SNHLY and CDR2 FYNNEI. The CDR3 totals 10 residues. Trimming removed 5 bases from V and 4 bases from J, with 3 bases in between. The CDR3 spells CASSKYEQYF. In nucleotides, the CDR3 is TGTGCCAGCAGTAAGTACGAGCAGTACTTC.

V usage is TRBV29-1 and J usage is TRBJ2-1, with unresolved D. Germline V lookup: CDR1 SQVTM, CDR2 ANQGSEA. The V end was cut by 4 bases, the J end by 9 bases, with 10 bases between. The CDR3 has 11 residues. The CDR3: CSVVSLREQFF. The CDR3 bases are TGCAGCGTTGTTTCACTCCGTGAGCAGTTCTTC.

This clonotype was counted only a few times. J is TRBJ2-1 and V is TRBV7-2, with TRBD1 matching 8 bases. Per germline, CDR1 SGHTA and CDR2 FQGNSA. This CDR3 is built from 15 residues. The V and J ends lost 5 bases and 0 bases, in that order; junction bases with no gene match: 3. In DNA, the CDR3 is TGTGCCAGCAGCCAGGACAGGGACTCCTACAATGAGCAGTTCTTC. Translated, it gives CASSQDRDSYNEQFF.

V usage is TRBV5-1 and J usage is TRBJ2-7; 7 bases match TRBD1. This CDR3 contains 15 residues. J gave up 0 bases and V 4 bases, and 7 bases lay outside the gene matches. Germline assignment: CDR1 SGHRS and CDR2 YFSETQ. DNA of the CDR3: TGCGCCAGCAGCCTCGGGGACAGAAACTCCTACGAGCAGTACTTC. Amino acid sequence: CASSLGDRNSYEQYF.

This clonotype was counted once. V and J are TRBV20-1 and TRBJ1-2; a possible D gene is TRBD1 (6 bases). The CDR3 is 12 amino acids. The germline V gene encodes CDR1 DFQATT and CDR2 SNEGSKA (reference sequence). CDR3 amino acids: CRAGAGYYGYTF. CDR3 in DNA: TGCAGGGCAGGGGCCGGATACTATGGCTACACCTTC.

The CDR3 region has the DNA TGTGCCAGCAGTTTAAAGACAGGACTTCAGCCCCAGCATTTT. Translated, it gives CASSLKTGLQPQHF. This chain joins TRBV12-3 or TRBV12-4 and TRBJ1-5, with D perhaps matching TRBD1 (6 bases). This CDR3 is 14 amino acids long. The V end lost 2 bases, the J end lost 6 bases, and 11 bases lay between the germline ends.

This clonotype was counted between two and nine times. The chain recombines TRBV19 with TRBJ1-1; 7 nucleotides match TRBD1. The CDR3 runs 12 residues. Per the germline V gene, CDR1 is LNHDA and CDR2 is SQIVND (reference sequence). V dropped 7 bases and J dropped 7; count of bases not matched to a gene: 6. The CDR3 DNA is TGTGCCAGTAATCGAAACAGGGGTGAAGCTTTCTTT. This codes for CASNRNRGEAFF.

This clonotype was detected only a few times. This chain uses TRBV5-1 with TRBJ1-1; 8 bases align to TRBD1. This CDR3 has 17 residues. V gave up 3 bases and J gave up 0 bases; unmatched junction bases: 10. Per the germline V gene, CDR1 is SGHRS and CDR2 is YFSETQ. CDR3 in amino acids: CASSYSLATGVNTEAFF. The CDR3 nucleotides read TGCGCCAGCAGCTACAGCCTTGCGACAGGGGTGAACACTGAAGCTTTCTTT.